This passage covers 5 T cell receptor beta chains from one sample sequenced in a study of type 1 regulatory T cells. TCRdb fed the reads into MiXCR, producing one record per CDR3 protein. The sample comprises approximately 72,000 distinct CDR3 sequences, 63% of which are singletons, and 7.6% rests with the top ten. These receptors have no identified antigens. Material for sequencing was cultured T cells, either the whole culture or a sorted T cell fraction (not recorded which). As for subset: Tr1-enriched cell product generated in vitro against host alloantigens. The receptors stem from a human donor in good health.

This clonotype was detected a few times. The V and J genes are TRBV29-1 and TRBJ2-1; TRBD2 matches at 12 bases. CDR1 SQVTM and CDR2 ANQGSEA come from the germline V gene. The CDR3 loop spans 14 amino acids. With V trimmed by 5 bases and J by 8 bases, 7 bases remained unmatched. CDR3 nucleotide sequence: TGCAGCGTTAAGAGGACTAGCGGGATTCATGAGCAGTTCTTC. Protein: CSVKRTSGIHEQFF.

This clonotype appeared once. V gene TRBV20-1 combines with J gene TRBJ2-3, with 9 nucleotides matching TRBD1. CDR3 size: 14 residues. The germline gives CDR1 DFQATT, CDR2 SNEGSKA (reference sequence). V was pared by 3 bases and J by 4 bases, with 5 bases of the junction left unmatched. The CDR3: CSASGHRGPDTQYF. The CDR3 DNA is TGCAGTGCTAGTGGCCACAGGGGGCCAGATACGCAGTATTTT.

V and J are TRBV7-9 and TRBJ2-2; D not resolved. The germline gives CDR1 SEHNR, CDR2 FQNEAQ (reference sequence). The CDR3 spans 15 residues. Trimming stripped 1 base from V and 0 bases from J, with 6 bases between. CDR3 protein: CASSLDDTNTGELFF. DNA for the CDR3: TGTGCCAGCAGCTTAGATGACACGAACACCGGGGAGCTGTTTTTT.

This clonotype was counted a few times. J is TRBJ2-7 and V is TRBV11-1; possibly TRBD1 for D (6 bases). The germline CDR1 and CDR2 sequences are SGHAT and FQDESV (reference sequence). The V end was cut by 5 bases, the J end by 5 bases, with 10 bases between. This CDR3 has 12 amino acids. The DNA of the CDR3 is TGTGCCAGCAGCCCCAACAGGGACGAGCAGTACTTC. It yields the protein CASSPNRDEQYF.

V and J are TRBV12-3 or TRBV12-4 and TRBJ2-5, with 9 bases matching TRBD1. The CDR3 is 15 amino acids. The ends lost 6 bases at V and 1 base at J; junction bases unmatched: 6. This CDR3 is CASSTGQGGQETQYF. The CDR3 DNA sequence: TGTGCCAGCAGCACGGGACAGGGAGGCCAAGAGACCCAGTACTTC.